This T cell receptor (beta chain) came from a study of monozygotic twins with inflammatory bowel disease. The CDR3 loop spans 16 amino acids. The germline gives CDR1 DFQATT, CDR2 SNEGSKA (reference sequence). The input for each TCR library was 3500 ng of total RNA. Eight separate reactions per sample yielded the cDNA. Added by template switching were UMIs that each held a 6-nucleotide sample barcode. Two nested PCRs, of 16 and 9 cycles, processed TCRalpha and TCRbeta cDNA. TCRdb re-called the 5' RACE reads; every CDR3 protein appears as one record, without DNA. In all, the sample yields roughly 320,000 distinct CDR3 sequences.

The sequence came from a human donor with ulcerative colitis or Crohn's disease, or a healthy co-twin of an affected twin (not recorded which). Sequenced sample: blood. The J gene is TRBJ2-5, the V gene TRBV20-1; checking the TCRdb D call of TRBD2 is not possible without DNA. The CDR3 is CSPAGRLAGGEETQYF.